Given below is one T cell receptor beta chain in context. Generated by immunoSEQ multiplex PCR, the TCRdb table keeps only in-frame clones and is missing some. The data contain under 200,000 clones, 90% to 95% of them singletons. This sample is part of a study of control samples from healthy donors and cancer patients. The sequence was obtained from a young woman in good health. Input material: blood.

CDR3 protein: CASSVPREENEQFF. The CDR3 DNA is TGTGCCAGCAGCGTCCCGCGGGAGGAAAATGAGCAGTTCTTC. The rearrangement uses TRBV9 and TRBJ2-1; 8 bases agree with TRBD2. Trimming cost V 2 bases and J 7 bases; bases outside gene matches: 5. Per the germline V gene, CDR1 is SGDLS and CDR2 is YYNGEE. The CDR3 runs 14 residues.